This entry describes one TCR beta chain. Antigen: not known. This sample stems from a study of T-cell reconstitution after alpha-beta-depleted transplantation in children. Regarding the study as a whole: Newly produced T cells mostly provided counts and TCRbeta diversity after one year, as hyperexpanded clones declined. The study traced high day-60 TCRbeta diversity in some patients to surviving recipient T cells and thymic progenitors. Alpha-beta T cells present about two months after transplant were reported to originate from several hundred expanded graft clones.

As it was prepared, the TCRbeta library received unique molecular identifiers. TCRdb redid the calling of the PCR reads with MiXCR, one entry per CDR3 protein. This sample carries hundreds of thousands of distinct CDR3 sequences, about a sixth of them seen once, and the ten largest clones take roughly two fifths. V was shortened by 6 bases and J by 5 bases, with 17 bases between the two germline ends. Germline CDR1 reads SGHTA; CDR2 reads FQGTGA. CDR3 length equals 14 residues. The sequence came from a male patient between 2 and 9 years old who had a stem cell transplant for acute lymphoblastic leukemia, so the T cells may come from the graft donor. V usage is TRBV7-3 and J usage is TRBJ2-7; D is unclear. Sample: PBMCs, mostly from graft donor cells, taken 360 days after TCRalphabeta/CD19-depleted stem cell transplant. The CDR3 nucleotides are TGTGCCAGCAGGCCTAACCCACAAAGCCACGAGCAGTACTTC. Translating gives CASRPNPQSHEQYF.